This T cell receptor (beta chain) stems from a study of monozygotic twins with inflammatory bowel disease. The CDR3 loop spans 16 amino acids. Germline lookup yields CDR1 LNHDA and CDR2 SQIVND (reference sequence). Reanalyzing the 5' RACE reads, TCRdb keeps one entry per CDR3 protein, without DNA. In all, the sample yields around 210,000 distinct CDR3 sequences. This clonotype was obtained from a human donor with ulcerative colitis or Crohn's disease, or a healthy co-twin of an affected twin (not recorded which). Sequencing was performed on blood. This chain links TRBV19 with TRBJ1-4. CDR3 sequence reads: CASSMGTAATNEKLFF.